These 13 T cell receptor beta chains came from one sample sequenced in a study of cytomegalovirus exposure and HLA in healthy donors. PCR involved 60 Vbeta and 13 Jbeta primers. Using immunoSEQ multiplex PCR, the repertoire was profiled, and TCRdb retains in-frame clones only, with some absent. The sample carries approximately 82,000 clones, around 74% recorded once. The specimen was PBMCs. These receptors came from a woman aged 50 to 65 in good health and CMV-seropositive.

This clone showed up just a few times. The chain combines TRBV6-4 with TRBJ2-2; 10 bases are a match to TRBD1. The V gene end was trimmed by 0 bases and the J gene end by 4 bases; junction bases not matched to a gene: 2. The germline gives CDR1 MRHNA, CDR2 SNTAGT. The CDR3 runs 16 residues. CDR3 protein: CASSDSGQGTTGELFF. The CDR3 region has the DNA TGTGCCAGCAGTGACTCGGGACAGGGGACCACCGGGGAGCTGTTTTTT.

The chain employs TRBV29-1 and TRBJ1-4, with D unclear. The CDR3 has 11 residues. Germline CDR1 SQVTM, CDR2 ANQGSEA. Between the trimmed V and J ends, which lost 7 bases and 4 bases, there was a span of 7 bases. The CDR3 protein is CSALLNEKLFF. CDR3 DNA sequence: TGCAGCGCCCTTCTTAATGAAAAACTGTTTTTT.

The V call is TRBV5-8, the J call TRBJ2-7; D is undetermined. V shed 2 bases and J shed 4 bases, with 4 bases lying between them. CDR1 and CDR2 (germline): SGHTS, YDEGEE. The CDR3 extends over 11 amino acids. The CDR3 DNA follows: TGTGCCAGCAGCTTTAGATACGAGCAGTACTTC. Translating gives CASSFRYEQYF.

This chain connects TRBV27 to TRBJ2-7; 12 nucleotides align to TRBD1. V gave up 8 bases and J gave up 3 bases; unmatched junction bases: 17. CDR1 is MNHEY, CDR2 SMNVEV, per germline (reference sequence). The CDR3 totals 18 residues. The CDR3 sequence: CASLPSPGQGAEFYEQYF. The CDR3 DNA follows: TGTGCCAGCCTCCCCTCACCGGGACAGGGGGCTGAGTTCTACGAGCAGTACTTC.

The V call is TRBV12-5, the J call TRBJ2-1; 8 nucleotides agree with TRBD2. Germline V gene lookup returns CDR1 LGHNT and CDR2 FRNRAP. V was pared by 4 bases and J by 9 bases, with 2 bases of the junction left unmatched. This CDR3 is built from 12 residues. In DNA, the CDR3 is TGTGCTAGTGGTTCCGGACTAGCTGAGCAGTTCTTC. The encoded protein is CASGSGLAEQFF.

This chain joins TRBV29-1 and TRBJ1-1; D perhaps matches TRBD1 (5 bases). V dropped 2 bases and J dropped 1 base, with 8 bases sitting between them. Germline CDR1 and CDR2: SQVTM and ANQGSEA. This CDR3 region has 13 residues. CDR3 DNA: TGCAGCGTTGAAAGGGGCCAGAACACTGAAGCTTTCTTT. As protein: CSVERGQNTEAFF.

This clone was recorded once. The rearrangement joins TRBV14 to TRBJ1-2; D unclear. Trimming took off 2 bases at V and 4 bases at J, with 8 bases between the two ends. Germline V lookup: CDR1 SGHDN, CDR2 FVKESK. The CDR3 sequence is 13 residues long. The CDR3 loop reads CASSQYRSYGYTF. For the CDR3, the DNA is TGTGCCAGCAGCCAATACAGATCCTATGGCTACACCTTC.

The chain couples TRBV2 to TRBJ1-4; D not certain. The ends were cut back, 0 bases at V and 15 bases at J, with 11 bases in the middle. The CDR3 is made up of 12 amino acids. Germline CDR1 is SNHLY and CDR2 is FYNNEI. CDR3 in amino acids: CASSEALPAVFF. The CDR3 DNA is TGTGCCAGCAGTGAAGCCCTTCCGGCGGTGTTTTTT.

This clone was detected a few times. V is TRBV10-1 and J is TRBJ2-7, with 10 bases that match TRBD2. In germline, CDR1 is WNHNN, CDR2 SYGVQD (reference sequence). CDR3 length: 15 residues. V shed 7 bases and J 5 bases; nucleotides not matched to a gene: 11. The CDR3 sequence is CASNLTSGTEHEQYF. The CDR3 nucleotides are TGCGCCAGCAACCTTACTAGCGGGACAGAGCACGAGCAGTACTTC.

This clone was counted a few times. The rearrangement links TRBV7-3 to TRBJ2-5, with D possibly TRBD2 on 6 matching bases. The CDR3 consists of 15 residues. Germline CDR1 is SGHTA and CDR2 is FQGTGA. With 3 bases removed from V and 5 bases from J, the gap between germline ends came to 16 bases. Here the CDR3 reads CASSFDGGIRETQYF. Written as DNA, the CDR3 is TGTGCCAGCAGCTTCGATGGGGGGATAAGGGAGACCCAGTACTTC. The entire variable domain, with the rest obtained from reference TRBV7-3 and TRBJ2-5, is as follows: GAGVSQTPSNKVTEKGKYVELRCDPISGHTALYWYRQSLGQGPEFLIYFQGTGAADDSGLPNDRFFAVRPEGSVSTLKIQRTERGDSAVYLCASSFDGGIRETQYFGPGTRLLVL.

The chain joins TRBV6-6 to TRBJ1-5, with D hard to call. V was shortened by 7 bases and J by 6 bases, with 7 bases between the two germline ends. CDR1 MNHNY and CDR2 SVGAGI come from the germline V gene (reference sequence). CDR3 length equals 11 residues. CDR3 sequence: CASKEGQPQHF. DNA for the CDR3: TGTGCCAGCAAGGAGGGTCAGCCCCAGCATTTT.

The chain combines TRBV2 with TRBJ2-1; 12 bases align to TRBD2. Germline CDR1 reads SNHLY; CDR2 reads FYNNEI. This CDR3 is built from 16 residues. V shed 6 bases and J 1 base; nucleotides not matched to a gene: 4. CDR3 region: CASRGLAGQSYNEQFF. CDR3 in DNA: TGTGCCAGCAGAGGACTAGCGGGACAATCCTACAATGAGCAGTTCTTC.

The V call is TRBV30, the J call TRBJ2-1; D is undetermined. This CDR3 comprises 15 residues. Germline-derived CDR1 and CDR2 are GTSNPN and SVGIG (reference sequence). The V gene lost 0 bases and the J gene lost 3 bases, with 12 bases spanning the gap. The CDR3 nucleotides read TGTGCCTGGAGTGTACAGTTCCAGGACTACAATGAGCAGTTCTTC. It encodes CAWSVQFQDYNEQFF.